A selection of T cell receptor beta chains follows, all from one sample in a study of T cell clonotyping in hematopoietic cell transplantation. Assay: immunoSEQ multiplex PCR; the TCRdb copy retains only in-frame clones and omits some. The sample shows 25,000 to 30,000 clones, about three quarters of them seen only once. The input for sequencing was peripheral blood mononuclear cells, taken before stem cell transplant. The receptors come from a woman in her twenties or thirties with chronic myeloid leukemia. Some clones in this sample may be carry-over from other donors' samples. CDR3s include the opening cysteine and the closing phenylalanine or tryptophan. The D gene is left open where the match is weak. Rows may omit the clone size; those that give it use once, few, many or a size class.

d_call j_call v_call clone_size cdr3_aa cdr3_nt
. TRBJ1-6 TRBV28 . CASSSGSSYNSPLHF TGTGCCAGCAGTTCCGGGAGCTCCTATAATTCACCCCTCCACTTT
. TRBJ1-1 TRBV7-2 . CASSLGLGGLTEAFF TGTGCCAGCAGCTTAGGTTTGGGGGGGCTTACTGAAGCTTTCTTT
TRBD1 TRBJ1-2 TRBV2 . CASSGTGNYGYTF TGTGCCAGCAGTGGGACAGGGAACTATGGCTACACCTTC
. TRBJ1-2 TRBV6-6 . CASSEQGVLYGYTF TGTGCCAGCAGTGAGCAAGGGGTCCTTTATGGCTACACCTTC
TRBD1 TRBJ1-5 TRBV2 . CASSPDRGSNQPQHF TGTGCCAGCAGTCCGGACAGGGGGAGCAATCAGCCCCAGCATTTT
. TRBJ2-7 TRBV4-1 . CASSQGGEEQYF TGCGCCAGCAGCCAAGGCGGGGAGGAGCAGTACTTC
. TRBJ1-1 TRBV7-2 once CASSPTRKSTEAFF TGTGCCAGCAGCCCCACACGCAAGAGCACTGAAGCTTTCTTT
. TRBJ1-2 TRBV28 few CASSSVGASGHYGYTF TGTGCCAGCAGTTCGGTGGGCGCCTCGGGTCACTATGGCTACACCTTC
TRBD1 TRBJ1-2 TRBV7-2 . CASSGRQGAGGYTF TGTGCCAGCAGCGGCAGACAGGGGGCAGGGGGCTACACCTTC
TRBD1 TRBJ1-1 TRBV7-8 . CASSQRQGLIF TGTGCCAGCAGCCAAAGACAGGGACTGATCTTT
. TRBJ2-3 TRBV4-2 once CASSQGQDWGADTQYF TGTGCCAGCAGCCAAGGTCAGGACTGGGGGGCAGATACGCAGTATTTT
TRBD1 TRBJ1-4 TRBV6-1 . CASSSGQGGEKLFF TGTGCCAGCAGTTCGGGACAGGGAGGTGAAAAACTGTTTTTT
. TRBJ1-5 TRBV20-1 . CSARGAGPQHF TGCAGTGCTAGGGGAGCTGGGCCCCAGCATTTT
. TRBJ1-2 TRBV29-1 . CSVVELGYGYTF TGCAGCGTTGTCGAGCTGGGGTATGGCTACACCTTC
TRBD1 TRBJ2-4 TRBV15 . CATSRGGQGLWVDKNIQYF TGTGCCACCAGCAGAGGAGGACAGGGGCTCTGGGTTGACAAAAACATTCAGTACTTC
. TRBJ1-5 TRBV4-2 few CASSQDRTEWQPQHF TGTGCCAGCAGCCAAGATAGGACAGAATGGCAGCCCCAGCATTTT
. TRBJ2-7 TRBV20-1 . CSATTSYEQYF TGCAGTGCGACCACTAGCTACGAGCAGTACTTC
. TRBJ2-2 TRBV27 . CASSLGLRDGELFF TGTGCCAGCAGTTTAGGTCTGAGAGACGGGGAGCTGTTTTTT
. TRBJ2-3 TRBV7-2 once CASSLEGLGGTDTQYF TGTGCCAGCAGCTTAGAAGGGCTAGGGGGCACAGATACGCAGTATTTT
. TRBJ2-5 TRBV30 once CAWSMFETQYF TGTGCCTGGAGTATGTTCGAGACCCAGTACTTC
. TRBJ1-2 TRBV6-5 . CASSPGSGSYGYTF TGTGCCAGCAGTCCCGGGTCAGGGAGCTATGGCTACACCTTC